Listed here are 11 T cell receptor beta chains from one sample, sequenced in a study of cytomegalovirus exposure and HLA in healthy donors. PCR used 60 Vbeta primers and 13 Jbeta primers. The repertoire was sequenced with immunoSEQ multiplex PCR; TCRdb's copy has only in-frame clones and lacks some. The sample has some 130,000 clones; the top ten hold around 1.6%. The sample comprised PBMCs. Every receptor here comes from a man between 18 and 29 years old in good health and CMV-seronegative.

The V and J genes are TRBV13 and TRBJ2-3, with 14 bases matching TRBD2. After removal of 5 bases from V and 4 bases from J, the junction contained 8 bases not matched to a gene. The CDR3 is 17 amino acids. Germline CDR1 is PRHDT and CDR2 is FYEKMQ (reference sequence). The CDR3 nucleotides are TGTGCCAGCAGCCCTGGGACTAGCGGGAGCGTCCCAGATACGCAGTATTTT. It specifies CASSPGTSGSVPDTQYF. Supplemented by reference TRBV13 and TRBJ2-3, the full variable domain reads AAGVIQSPRHLIKEKRETATLKCYPIPRHDTVYWYQQGPGQDPQFLISFYEKMQSDKGSIPDRFSAQQFSDYHSELNMSSLELGDSALYFCASSPGTSGSVPDTQYFGPGTRLTVL.

This chain connects TRBV11-2 to TRBJ1-1, with 7 bases lining up with TRBD1. V was pared by 0 bases and J by 6 bases, with 7 bases of the junction left unmatched. The CDR3 length is 15 residues. The germline CDR1 and CDR2 sequences are SGHAT and FQNNGV. The CDR3 loop reads CASSLDVDRDAEAFF. CDR3 coding DNA: TGTGCCAGCAGCTTAGATGTTGACAGGGACGCTGAAGCTTTCTTT.

V and J are TRBV6-5 and TRBJ1-2; D is unresolved. V lost 2 bases and J lost 1, with 14 bases in between. The CDR3 has 16 residues. Germline loops: CDR1 MNHEY, CDR2 SVGAGI. CDR3 nucleotide sequence: TGTGCCAGCAGTTACCGAAGAACAGACCATAACTATGGCTACACCTTC. It codes for CASSYRRTDHNYGYTF.

This chain uses TRBV7-2 with TRBJ2-7; 12 bases align to TRBD1. V gave up 5 bases and J gave up 5 bases; unmatched junction bases: 4. The CDR3 spans 14 residues. Germline CDR1 SGHTA, CDR2 FQGNSA. The CDR3 is CASSRDRGLDEQYF. As DNA, the CDR3 is TGTGCCAGCAGCCGGGACAGGGGGCTTGACGAGCAGTACTTC. The variable domain in full, completed from reference TRBV7-2 and TRBJ2-7, reads GAGVSQSPSNKVTEKGKDVELRCDPISGHTALYWYRQSLGQGLEFLIYFQGNSAPDKSGLPSDRFSAERTGGSVSTLTIQRTQQEDSAVYLCASSRDRGLDEQYFGPGTRLTVT.

The gene calls are TRBV6-5 and TRBJ2-5; the match to TRBD1 covers 8 bases. The J call may not be correct, given that the DNA end is closer to TRBJ2-7. The CDR3 has 15 residues. Per germline, CDR1 MNHEY and CDR2 SVGAGI. CDR3 in amino acids: CASSYQTTGVYEQYF. CDR3 nucleotide sequence: TGTGCCAGCAGTTACCAAACGACAGGGGTGTACGAGCAGTACTTC.

In regard to this clone: At one end the junction does not follow the germline gene, possibly because of a read error. This chain joins TRBV7-7 and TRBJ2-2; the D is unclear. The CDR3 is 14 amino acids. The germline V gene encodes CDR1 SSHAT and CDR2 FNYEAQ (reference sequence). As DNA, the CDR3 is TGTGCTAGCAGTAGATCCCCCAACACCGGGGAGCTGTTTTTT. Translated: CASSRSPNTGELFF.

The V gene is TRBV19, the J gene TRBJ2-4, with 7 bases aligning to TRBD1. The CDR3 spans 14 residues. The V gene end was trimmed by 3 bases and the J gene end by 10 bases; junction bases not matched to a gene: 9. Looked up from germline, CDR1 is LNHDA and CDR2 is SQIVND (reference sequence). The CDR3 sequence: CASSMERGPRIQYF. CDR3 sequence (DNA): TGTGCCAGTAGTATGGAAAGGGGGCCACGGATTCAGTACTTC.

The V and J genes are TRBV18 and TRBJ1-2, with TRBD1 matching 7 bases. V gave up 5 bases and J gave up 6 bases; unmatched junction bases: 9. CDR1 is KGHSH, CDR2 LQKENI, per germline. The CDR3 is made up of 14 amino acids. The CDR3 spells CASSESGQAHGYTF. CDR3 bases: TGTGCCAGCTCAGAGTCTGGACAGGCCCATGGCTACACCTTC.

CDR3 loop: CASSSSLDTQYF. In DNA form, the CDR3 reads TGTGCCAGCAGCTCCTCCTTGGATACGCAGTATTTT. This rearrangement joins TRBV2 to TRBJ2-3; D call uncertain. The V gene lost 6 bases and the J gene lost 6 bases, with 10 bases spanning the gap. The CDR3 spans 12 residues. Germline CDR1 SNHLY, CDR2 FYNNEI.

CDR3 coding DNA: TGTGCCAGCAGCCCGGGACTCTACCAAGAGACCCAGTACTTC. This codes for CASSPGLYQETQYF. J is TRBJ2-5 and V is TRBV5-6; a possible D gene is TRBD2 (6 bases). Deletions cut 4 bases from V and 0 bases from J, with 10 bases between. The germline V gene encodes CDR1 SGHDT and CDR2 YYEEEE. The CDR3 has 14 amino acids.

The chain couples TRBV28 to TRBJ1-1; D is uncertain. Deletions cut 7 bases from V and 1 base from J, with 4 bases between. This CDR3 region has 11 residues. The germline CDR1 and CDR2 sequences are MDHEN and SYDVKM. Here the CDR3 DNA reads TGTGCCAGCACGTGGAACACTGAAGCTTTCTTT. Translated, it gives CASTWNTEAFF.